Following are 18 T cell receptor beta chains from one sample sequenced in a study of cytomegalovirus exposure and HLA in healthy donors. 13 Jbeta primers and 60 Vbeta primers were used for the PCR. Measured with immunoSEQ multiplex PCR; TCRdb has only the in-frame clones, and not every one. The sample holds about 190,000 clones, 81% seen once. Sequenced material: PBMCs. The source of these receptors is a man aged 18 to 29 in good health and CMV-seronegative.

The rearrangement joins TRBV28 to TRBJ1-4; D is ambiguous. This CDR3 has 14 amino acids. Germline V gene lookup returns CDR1 MDHEN and CDR2 SYDVKM. Trimming cost V 1 base and J 0 bases, with 3 bases left between them. The CDR3 sequence is CASSLSATNEKLFF. For the CDR3, the DNA is TGTGCCAGCAGTTTATCTGCAACTAATGAAAAACTGTTTTTT.

The chain carries TRBV30 and TRBJ1-1; D gene ambiguous. Germline V gene lookup returns CDR1 GTSNPN and CDR2 SVGIG (reference sequence). The CDR3 has 16 amino acids. V dropped 0 bases and J dropped 2 bases, with 16 bases sitting between them. CDR3 nucleotide sequence: TGTGCCTGGAGTGTATACTCCCCGACTGTAAACACTGAAGCTTTCTTT. It encodes CAWSVYSPTVNTEAFF.

The rearrangement uses TRBV7-9 and TRBJ1-1; tentative D call: TRBD1 (6 bases). This CDR3 contains 15 residues. From germline, CDR1 is SEHNR and CDR2 FQNEAQ (reference sequence). V lost 4 bases, J lost 4 bases, and 16 bases lay in between. The CDR3 sequence: CASSYPSTGGTEAFF. CDR3 bases: TGTGCCAGCAGCTATCCCTCGACAGGCGGCACTGAAGCTTTCTTT.

This rearrangement joins TRBV11-3 to TRBJ2-3; TRBD2 matches 8 bases. The CDR3 is 14 residues long. After removal of 3 bases from V and 6 bases from J, the junction contained 5 bases not matched to a gene. Germline values: CDR1 SGHNT, CDR2 YENEEA. CDR3 residues: CASSLYGGADTQYF. CDR3 nucleotide sequence: TGTGCCAGCAGCTTGTACGGGGGGGCTGATACGCAGTATTTT.

The gene calls are TRBV5-1 and TRBJ2-1; 12 positions agree with TRBD2. The CDR3 is made up of 16 amino acids. Unmatched junction bases numbered 6, after V lost 1 base and J lost 7 bases. Germline assignment: CDR1 SGHRS and CDR2 YFSETQ. CDR3 in amino acids: CASSLSSGGAVNEQFF. The DNA for the CDR3 is TGCGCCAGCAGCTTGTCTAGCGGGGGGGCCGTAAATGAGCAGTTCTTC.

The CDR3 spells CASSEGPGRRTEAFF. CDR3 nucleotide sequence: TGTGCCAGCAGTGAGGGTCCAGGGCGAAGGACTGAAGCTTTCTTT. The chain links TRBV2 to TRBJ1-1; a possible D gene is TRBD1 (5 bases). Deletions cut 3 bases from V and 5 bases from J, with 16 bases between. The CDR3 has 15 residues. Germline assignment: CDR1 SNHLY and CDR2 FYNNEI. Variable domain in full (rest from reference TRBV2 and TRBJ1-1): EPEVTQTPSHQVTQMGQEVILRCVPISNHLYFYWYRQILGQKVEFLVSFYNNEISEKSEIFDDQFSVERPDGSNFTLKIRSTKLEDSAMYFCASSEGPGRRTEAFFGQGTRLTVV.

V gene TRBV19 combines with J gene TRBJ1-2; 7 bases fit TRBD1. With 3 bases clipped from V and 1 base from J, the junction kept 11 bases outside the gene matches. Germline V CDR1 and CDR2: LNHDA, SQIVND (reference sequence). The CDR3 loop spans 17 amino acids. The chain's CDR3 is CASSMLRDRIINYGYTF. CDR3 coding DNA: TGTGCCAGTAGTATGCTCCGGGACAGAATAATTAACTATGGCTACACCTTC.

The rearrangement uses TRBV9 and TRBJ2-2; 7 bases fit TRBD1. After removal of 2 bases from V and 1 base from J, the junction contained 5 bases not matched to a gene. This CDR3 contains 16 residues. In germline, CDR1 is SGDLS, CDR2 YYNGEE. The CDR3 DNA reads as TGTGCCAGCAGCGTGGCCGGGACAGAGAACACCGGGGAGCTGTTTTTT. As protein: CASSVAGTENTGELFF.

In its sample, this clone was seen a few times. The chain employs TRBV5-1 and TRBJ2-7, with 8 bases identical to TRBD1. CDR1 SGHRS and CDR2 YFSETQ come from the germline V gene. V dropped 2 bases and J dropped 3; count of bases not matched to a gene: 7. There are 15 residues in the CDR3. The CDR3 is CASSFEQGGIYEQYF. DNA of the CDR3: TGCGCCAGCAGCTTTGAACAGGGGGGAATCTACGAGCAGTACTTC.

V usage is TRBV10-3 and J usage is TRBJ2-2; 10 nucleotides match TRBD1. The germline V gene has CDR1 ENHRY and CDR2 SYGVKD. The V segment lost 0 bases and the J segment 5 bases; nucleotides outside the gene matches: 0. This CDR3 comprises 15 residues. The CDR3 reads CAISESGQGTGELFF. CDR3 DNA sequence: TGTGCCATCAGTGAGTCGGGACAGGGGACCGGGGAGCTGTTTTTT.

The rearrangement joins TRBV27 to TRBJ2-3; D might be TRBD2 (5 bases). Germline V gene data show CDR1 as MNHEY and CDR2 as SMNVEV (reference sequence). The CDR3 is 14 residues long. Trimming took 6 bases from V and 0 from J, leaving 10 bases between them. CDR3 sequence (DNA): TGTGCCAGCAGGCCTTGGGAGAGCACAGATACGCAGTATTTT. Its translation is CASRPWESTDTQYF.

The chain is built from TRBV28 and TRBJ1-2, with a tentative D call TRBD1 (6 bases). Trimming stripped 5 bases from V and 0 bases from J, with 22 bases between. This CDR3 has 18 amino acids. Germline V gives CDR1 MDHEN, CDR2 SYDVKM. The CDR3 here is CASSLSPRTDPSNYGYTF. For the CDR3, the DNA is TGTGCCAGCAGTCTAAGCCCGAGGACAGATCCTTCTAACTATGGCTACACCTTC.

V and J are TRBV5-6 and TRBJ2-3; 11 nucleotides line up with TRBD1. Germline CDR1 reads SGHDT; CDR2 reads YYEEEE. CDR3 size: 16 residues. With V trimmed by 1 base and J by 4 bases, 5 bases remained unmatched. The CDR3 DNA reads TGTGCCAGCAGCTTGACAGGACAGGGGGCATCAGATACGCAGTATTTT. This gives the protein CASSLTGQGASDTQYF.

The genes are TRBV4-3 and TRBJ1-4; perhaps TRBD1 as D (5 bases). CDR1 and CDR2 (germline): LGHNA, YSLEER. Trimming left V 0 bases short and J 10 bases short, with 15 bases between. CDR3 length: 15 amino acids. The CDR3 DNA follows: TGCGCCAGCAGCCAAGATAGCCAGGGTTGGGGAAAACTGTTTTTT. It codes for CASSQDSQGWGKLFF.

The J gene is TRBJ2-7, the V gene TRBV19; a possible D gene is TRBD1 (6 bases). Germline V CDR1 and CDR2: LNHDA, SQIVND (reference sequence). The V end was cut by 4 bases, the J end by 3 bases, with 16 bases between. The CDR3 extends over 15 amino acids. As DNA, the CDR3 is TGTGCCAGTAGTAGCACCGGGACAACTAGCTACGAGCAGTACTTC. It specifies CASSSTGTTSYEQYF.

The rearrangement uses TRBV28 and TRBJ2-5; D is ambiguous. V was cut by 3 bases and J by 1 base, with 21 bases left in between. The CDR3 is 18 amino acids. Germline V gene data show CDR1 as MDHEN and CDR2 as SYDVKM. For the CDR3, the DNA is TGTGCCAGCAGTTTTATCTTCACAGCTTCTCAATCCCAAGAGACCCAGTACTTC. Translation gives CASSFIFTASQSQETQYF.

The V gene is TRBV2, the J gene TRBJ1-2; 12 bases are shared with TRBD1. J was trimmed by 6 bases and V by 1 base; bases with no gene match: 6. Germline V lookup: CDR1 SNHLY, CDR2 FYNNEI. The CDR3 runs to 16 residues. CDR3 nucleotides: TGTGCCAGCAGTGAAGGGGCGGGGACAGGGGGCAATGGCTACACCTTC. Amino acids: CASSEGAGTGGNGYTF.

This clone was picked up a small number of times. This chain uses TRBV2 with TRBJ1-6, with 8 nucleotides matching TRBD1. Germline V lookup: CDR1 SNHLY, CDR2 FYNNEI. The CDR3 loop spans 14 amino acids. The J segment lost 10 bases and the V segment lost 10 bases, leaving 12 bases of the junction unmatched. The DNA for the CDR3 is TGTGCCACCGAATCCGGGACAGGTCAATCACCCCTCCACTTT. Translated, it gives CATESGTGQSPLHF.